This entry concerns a single T cell receptor (beta chain). Clones were read by immunoSEQ multiplex PCR, and TCRdb kept only the in-frame ones, dropping some. This sample carries some 700,000 clones, approximately 90% of them seen once, and the ten largest clones take 0.008% to 0.011%. The source of the sample is a study of shared T cell receptors in the human thymus. These data were likewise used in another study, on human thymus T cells. This second study says: Resections were taken during corrective heart surgery, and the thymus tissue came from these. Repertoires sampled from thymus and blood appeared biased in V and J gene usage. Among unrelated individuals, related research reported thymic repertoires that overlapped highly.

The sample consisted of thymocytes. This TCR was recovered from a boy in the first two years of life with a congenital heart defect.

CDR3 nucleotide sequence: TGTGCCAGCAGCCTAAACCGGGACAATACCTACGAGCAGTACTTC. Encoded protein: CASSLNRDNTYEQYF. The rearrangement uses TRBV27 and TRBJ2-7; D is possibly TRBD1 (6 bases). This CDR3 is 15 amino acids long. V shed 6 bases and J shed 2 bases, with 17 bases lying between them. Germline V gives CDR1 MNHEY, CDR2 SMNVEV (reference sequence).